This T cell receptor (beta chain) originates from a study of T cells after somatic rescue of genetic block. CDR1 and CDR2 (germline): MNHEY, SVGAGI. This CDR3 region has 14 residues. Trimming took 5 bases from V and 3 from J, leaving 14 bases between them. TCRdb's table, derived via immunoSEQ multiplex PCR, lists solely in-frame clones and lacks some. In the table there are over 12,000 clones, under 75% of which are singletons. Sequenced material: peripheral blood mononuclear cells (PBMCs). This sequence was found in a boy between 10 and 17 years old. This chain connects TRBV6-5 to TRBJ2-7; possibly TRBD2 for D (7 bases). CDR3 sequence reads: CASSPWGGLYEQYF. In nucleotides, the CDR3 is TGTGCCAGCAGTCCCTGGGGGGGCCTCTACGAGCAGTACTTC.